Within the sample, the clone carrying this TCR beta chain is medium-sized. Its specificity is unknown. The source of the sample is a study of T cell repertoires in aging, cancer and after chemotherapy. TCR beta rearrangements were amplified from peripheral blood genomic DNA. Study outcomes and limitations: In each cancer cohort, median generation probability increased across chemotherapy, suggesting thymic output rebounded. In cancer patients, declining TCR diversity with age involved lost richness and lost evenness.

Multiplex touch-down PCR with TRB-A/B primers amplified rearranged V-D-J TRB sequences. In TCRdb, the multiplex PCR reads were re-called with MiXCR into one record per CDR3 protein. Here the sample spans more than 8,500 distinct CDR3 sequences, around 40% being singletons. Sequences were obtained from blood. The clonotype originates from a human donor in good health.

The chain's CDR3 is CASSPTGGRGTGELFF. In DNA form, the CDR3 reads TGTGCCAGCAGCCCTACAGGGGGCCGCGGCACCGGGGAGCTGTTTTTT. The chain carries TRBV11-3 and TRBJ2-2; TRBD1 matches 9 bases. The germline V gene has CDR1 SGHNT and CDR2 YENEEA. The CDR3 runs 16 residues. V lost 5 bases, J lost 4 bases, and 8 bases stayed unmatched.